One and the same sample provided the 12 T cell receptor beta chains below, sequenced in a study of blood T cell repertoires in COVID-19. The protocol was immunoSEQ multiplex PCR, while the TCRdb copy is restricted to in-frame clones and leaves out a portion. The sample consists of about 520,000 clones, approximately 83% of them appearing once. Specimen: peripheral blood. The origin of the receptors is a human donor in a cohort sampled during active COVID-19.

The chain employs TRBV12-3 or TRBV12-4 and TRBJ1-5, with D tentatively TRBD1 (6 bases). The CDR3 spans 13 residues. V dropped 10 bases and J dropped 6 bases, with 16 bases sitting between them. CDR3 in DNA: TGTGCCATAAAGACAGGTTCGGGTCAGCCCCAGCATTTT. Its translation is CAIKTGSGQPQHF.

The rearrangement links TRBV5-6 to TRBJ2-5, with 11 bases fitting TRBD2. The CDR3 has 16 amino acids. After removal of 4 bases from V and 1 base from J, the junction contained 6 bases not matched to a gene. Germline assignment: CDR1 SGHDT and CDR2 YYEEEE. CDR3 protein: CASSRRLAGLQETQYF. In DNA, the CDR3 is TGTGCCAGCAGCCGCCGACTAGCGGGACTCCAAGAGACCCAGTACTTC.

The chain recombines TRBV6-2 or TRBV6-3 with TRBJ1-1; no clear D gene. With 5 bases removed from V and 3 bases from J, the gap between germline ends came to 19 bases. The CDR3 loop spans 16 amino acids. Germline values: CDR1 MNHEY, CDR2 SVGEGT. The CDR3 nucleotides read TGTGCCAGCAGTCCCCCGCACGGGGTTTGGGACACTGAAGCTTTCTTT. As protein: CASSPPHGVWDTEAFF.

The V call is TRBV24-1, the J call TRBJ2-3, with 8 bases fitting TRBD1. The CDR3 has 16 amino acids. Germline CDR1 is KGHDR and CDR2 is SFDVKD. The trim removed 4 bases at V and 1 base at J, leaving 6 bases unmatched. The CDR3 loop is CATSDRQGSGTDTQYF. As DNA, the CDR3 is TGTGCCACCAGTGACCGACAGGGGTCGGGCACAGATACGCAGTATTTT.

This clone appeared a few times. This chain uses TRBV6-1 with TRBJ2-5; 7 bases are shared with TRBD2. Per germline, CDR1 MNHNS and CDR2 SASEGT. The CDR3 consists of 14 residues. Trimming cost V 1 base and J 6 bases; bases outside gene matches: 5. CDR3 DNA: TGTGCCAGCAGTGAAGAAGGCGGGAGTAAGACCCAGTACTTC. The encoded protein is CASSEEGGSKTQYF.

The chain links TRBV5-1 to TRBJ1-3, with D perhaps TRBD1 (6 bases). Trimming cost V 5 bases and J 0 bases, with 12 bases left between them. The germline CDR1 and CDR2 sequences are SGHRS and YFSETQ. CDR3 size: 15 residues. The CDR3 coding sequence is TGCGCCAGCAGACCCGACAGGTCCTCTGGAAACACCATATATTTT. Residues: CASRPDRSSGNTIYF. Based on the CDR3 plus reference TRBV5-1 and TRBJ1-3, the full variable domain is KAGVTQTPRYLIKTRGQQVTLSCSPISGHRSVSWYQQTPGQGLQFLFEYFSETQRNKGNFPGRFSGRQFSNSRSEMNVSTLELGDSALYLCASRPDRSSGNTIYFGEGSWLTVV.

V usage is TRBV27 and J usage is TRBJ2-3; TRBD2 matches at 13 bases. This CDR3 has 20 residues. Germline CDR1 reads MNHEY; CDR2 reads SMNVEV (reference sequence). V lost 3 bases and J lost 3; bases outside the gene matches: 15. The CDR3 region has the DNA TGTGCCAGCAGTTTTTCAACCGGGACTAGCGGGGTGGGACGGACAGATACGCAGTATTTT. It encodes CASSFSTGTSGVGRTDTQYF.

The CDR3 loop reads CAWSVEAGELFF. As DNA, the CDR3 is TGTGCCTGGAGTGTAGAGGCCGGGGAGCTGTTTTTT. The chain joins TRBV30 to TRBJ2-2, with unresolved D. V was clipped by 0 bases and J by 6 bases, with 5 bases between them. Germline V gene data show CDR1 as GTSNPN and CDR2 as SVGIG (reference sequence). The CDR3 length is 12 residues.

The chain uses TRBV5-1 and TRBJ2-2, with TRBD2 identical over 11 bases. The CDR3 is made up of 16 amino acids. Germline V CDR1 and CDR2: SGHRS, YFSETQ. V lost 2 bases and J lost 5; bases outside the gene matches: 5. The CDR3 here is CASSFLAGGGTGELFF. CDR3 nucleotides: TGCGCCAGCAGCTTCCTAGCGGGAGGCGGAACCGGGGAGCTGTTTTTT.

This sequence joins TRBV6-4 and TRBJ1-5; D is uncertain. CDR3 length: 14 amino acids. Trimming removed 2 bases at V and 0 bases at J, with 5 bases between. Germline V gene data show CDR1 as MRHNA and CDR2 as SNTAGT. The CDR3 protein is CASSDTVSNQPQHF. The CDR3 DNA sequence: TGTGCCAGCAGTGACACAGTTAGCAATCAGCCCCAGCATTTT.

The chain has TRBV27 and TRBJ2-7; 8 bases are a match to TRBD2. The CDR3 contains 15 residues. Germline loops: CDR1 MNHEY, CDR2 SMNVEV (reference sequence). The trim removed 5 bases at V and 2 bases at J, leaving 8 bases unmatched. Here the CDR3 DNA reads TGTGCCAGCAGTCCCGGGGGGGTTCTTACCTACGAGCAGTACTTC. As protein: CASSPGGVLTYEQYF.

Concerning this clone: This sample includes further DNA sequences coding for the same CDR3. This chain uses TRBV7-9 with TRBJ1-1, with 9 nucleotides matching TRBD1. With V trimmed by 3 bases and J by 0 bases, 2 bases remained unmatched. CDR1 and CDR2 from the germline V gene are SEHNR and FQNEAQ (reference sequence). This CDR3 comprises 15 residues. Here the CDR3 reads CASSLGQGMNTEAFF. The CDR3 DNA reads TGTGCCAGCAGCTTGGGACAGGGCATGAACACTGAAGCTTTCTTT.